The present entry profiles one TCR beta chain with its context. Its antigen is still unknown. There are no base qualities to consult, and no much larger clone falls within one base. The source of the sample is a study of blood T cell repertoires in COVID-19 (dated by TCRdb to the early 2020s). Background on the whole study: Samples from collaborators originated in the United States, Italy and Spain and spanned both the acute and convalescent phases of COVID-19. The prospective study material was composed of cDNA or gDNA derived from T cells, B-cell-depleted T cells, or PBMCs. Deeply sampled blood TCRbeta repertoires from subjects exposed to, actively infected with, or recovered from COVID-19 were included in the dataset. The repertoires were released in a freely available public database intended as a resource for research on the immune response to SARS-CoV-2. The samples were drawn from two sources: the first 160 participants of the ongoing ImmuneRACE study, and some 1,300 subjects contributed by 6 global collaborators. The sample metadata nearly always contained a de-identified subject ID, COVID-19 status, age in years and sex. Where HLA class I and class II types were available, the types were taken from metadata supplied by the sample provider, not from assay-based typing. General study outcomes and caveats: Clinical and demographic metadata were provided uncurated, with the amount varying by source and participant.

The collaborating institutions used their own protocols to collect whole blood in K2EDTA tubes. Collaborator samples were shipped for TCRbeta analysis as frozen whole blood, isolated PBMCs, or DNA extracted from either sample type. TCRbeta CDR3 regions were amplified from genomic DNA using the immunoSEQ Assay, a bias-controlled multiplex PCR. As for the authors' bioinformatics: Nucleated cell counts per sample were estimated from amplification of reference gene primers within the assay. Sequence reads were collapsed and filtered to measure the absolute abundance of every unique TCRbeta CDR3 rearrangement. For each sample, productive Simpson clonality was calculated by taking the square root of Simpson's diversity index across productive rearrangements. Sourced from immuneACCESS, this table was stored by TCRdb with only in-frame sequences that have V and J called. A share of the clones is absent; for the studies checked, an unresolved V gene accounts for under half, and the remainder has no known explanation. That table gives V, J and clone size, and the DNA gave D and trimming. The sample includes around 130,000 clones, with approximately 71% observed a single time. Of the sample, roughly 8.6% is held by the ten largest clones.

CDR1 and CDR2 were assigned from the germline V gene (reference sequence) as DFQATT and SNEGSKA. The CDR3 holds 16 amino acids from the cysteine to the phenylalanine. The retained sequence is limited to the CDR3, 48 bases, with the frame set at the first base. V ends up 3 bases short and J 4 bases short, with an unmatched junction base count of 10. Rearrangement joined TRBV20-1 to TRBJ1-4; 8 central nucleotides agree with TRBD1. This TCR came from a human donor in a cohort sampled during active COVID-19. Sample: peripheral blood. At the DNA level, the sequence is TGCAGTGCTAGTAAAGGCAGGACAGGGTTTAATGAAAAACTGTTTTTT. The encoded protein is CSASKGRTGFNEKLFF.